These T cell receptor beta chains were read from a single sample in a study of cytomegalovirus exposure and HLA in healthy donors. Measured with immunoSEQ multiplex PCR; TCRdb has only the in-frame clones, and not every one. Of 200,000 to 250,000 clones listed, less than 85% are singletons. The sample taken for sequencing was PBMCs. Receptors were obtained from a young man in good health and CMV-seronegative. The CDR3 runs from the conserved cysteine through the conserved F or W. D genes are given only for firm matches. The size of a clone is reported for some rows only, either as once, few or many, or as a class for expanded clones.

D gene: TRBD2; J gene: TRBJ2-7; clone size: -; V gene: TRBV6-1; CDR3 DNA: TGTGCCAGCAGTGACCTACGTAGCGGGAGCTTCTACGAGCAGTACTTC; CDR3 protein: CASSDLRSGSFYEQYF
D gene: -; J gene: TRBJ2-4; clone size: -; V gene: TRBV27; CDR3 DNA: TGTGCCAGCAGGTGGAATGACAAGGAGGGCATTCAGTACTTC; CDR3 protein: CASRWNDKEGIQYF
D gene: -; J gene: TRBJ1-2; clone size: -; V gene: TRBV9; CDR3 DNA: TGTGCCAGCAGCGTAGGGAGCGGGGATTCCTATGGCTACACCTTC; CDR3 protein: CASSVGSGDSYGYTF
D gene: -; J gene: TRBJ2-2; clone size: -; V gene: TRBV6-1; CDR3 DNA: TGTGCCAGCAGTCGGACTGGACCCAACACCGGGGAGCTGTTTTTT; CDR3 protein: CASSRTGPNTGELFF
D gene: TRBD1; J gene: TRBJ2-7; clone size: -; V gene: TRBV7-9; CDR3 DNA: TGTGCCAGCAGCTTATGGCAGGGGGAATCCTACGAGCAGTACTTC; CDR3 protein: CASSLWQGESYEQYF
D gene: TRBD2; J gene: TRBJ2-3; clone size: -; V gene: TRBV20-1; CDR3 DNA: TGCAGTGCTACTAGCGGTACGCAGTATTTT; CDR3 protein: CSATSGTQYF
D gene: TRBD1; J gene: TRBJ2-7; clone size: -; V gene: TRBV4-1; CDR3 DNA: TGCGCCAGCAGCCCCTTTTTAGGACAGGGACCATACTACGAGCAGTACTTC; CDR3 protein: CASSPFLGQGPYYEQYF
D gene: TRBD1; J gene: TRBJ2-1; clone size: once; V gene: TRBV7-8; CDR3 DNA: TGTGCCAGCAGCTACACCGACAGGGTGCCTGACAATGAGCAGTTCTTC; CDR3 protein: CASSYTDRVPDNEQFF
D gene: -; J gene: TRBJ1-1; clone size: -; V gene: TRBV30; CDR3 DNA: TGTGCCTGGAGTGTACTGGGCGAAGCTTTCTTT; CDR3 protein: CAWSVLGEAFF
D gene: -; J gene: TRBJ2-7; clone size: -; V gene: TRBV4-1; CDR3 DNA: TGCGCCAGCAGCCAGGGGCCGGGCCTGGCACTCGACGAGCAGTACTTC; CDR3 protein: CASSQGPGLALDEQYF
D gene: TRBD1; J gene: TRBJ2-7; clone size: once; V gene: TRBV5-5; CDR3 DNA: TGTGCCAGCAGCGCCGACAGGGACAACTCCTACGAGCAGTACTTC; CDR3 protein: CASSADRDNSYEQYF
D gene: -; J gene: TRBJ2-7; clone size: -; V gene: TRBV27; CDR3 DNA: TGTGCCAGCAGTTTAGCAGGGAATAAGGTCACCTACGAGCAGTACTTC; CDR3 protein: CASSLAGNKVTYEQYF
D gene: TRBD1; J gene: TRBJ1-5; clone size: -; V gene: TRBV30; CDR3 DNA: TGTGCCTGGAGTATGGGACAGGGCGGGCAGCCCCAGCATTTT; CDR3 protein: CAWSMGQGGQPQHF
D gene: -; J gene: TRBJ1-2; clone size: -; V gene: TRBV9; CDR3 DNA: TGTGCCAGCAGTCCTGGGGAGTTAGCTAACTATGGCTACACCTTC; CDR3 protein: CASSPGELANYGYTF
D gene: TRBD2; J gene: TRBJ2-1; clone size: -; V gene: TRBV4-1; CDR3 DNA: TGCGCCAGCAGCCACCGAGGGGCGGGAGAATCCTACAATGAGCAGTTCTTC; CDR3 protein: CASSHRGAGESYNEQFF
D gene: TRBD2; J gene: TRBJ2-7; clone size: once; V gene: TRBV5-6; CDR3 DNA: TGTGCCAGCAGTGCTAGCGGGAGCTACTACGAGCAGTACTTC; CDR3 protein: CASSASGSYYEQYF
D gene: TRBD2; J gene: TRBJ2-1; clone size: -; V gene: TRBV6-5; CDR3 DNA: TGTGCCAGCAGTCGTAGCGGGGGCTCCTACAATGAGCAGTTCTTC; CDR3 protein: CASSRSGGSYNEQFF
D gene: -; J gene: TRBJ2-7; clone size: few; V gene: TRBV27; CDR3 DNA: TGTGCCAGCAGTTTATCTACAGGCTACGAGCAGTACTTC; CDR3 protein: CASSLSTGYEQYF
D gene: -; J gene: TRBJ2-3; clone size: once; V gene: TRBV19; CDR3 DNA: TGTGCCAGTAGTAGACAGGCTTCTAGCACAGATACGCAGTATTTT; CDR3 protein: CASSRQASSTDTQYF
D gene: TRBD2; J gene: TRBJ2-7; clone size: once; V gene: TRBV9; CDR3 DNA: TGTGCCAGCAGCGTAGTTAGCGGGAGGCCCGTTGTCTACGAGCAGTACTTC; CDR3 protein: CASSVVSGRPVVYEQYF
D gene: TRBD1; J gene: TRBJ1-3; clone size: -; V gene: TRBV18; CDR3 DNA: TGTGCCAGCTCAAGACAGGGCAGCTCTGGAAACACCATATATTTT; CDR3 protein: CASSRQGSSGNTIYF
D gene: -; J gene: TRBJ2-1; clone size: -; V gene: TRBV5-1; CDR3 DNA: TGCGCCAGCAGCTTGGAGTCTCACACACAGTTCTTC; CDR3 protein: CASSLESHTQFF